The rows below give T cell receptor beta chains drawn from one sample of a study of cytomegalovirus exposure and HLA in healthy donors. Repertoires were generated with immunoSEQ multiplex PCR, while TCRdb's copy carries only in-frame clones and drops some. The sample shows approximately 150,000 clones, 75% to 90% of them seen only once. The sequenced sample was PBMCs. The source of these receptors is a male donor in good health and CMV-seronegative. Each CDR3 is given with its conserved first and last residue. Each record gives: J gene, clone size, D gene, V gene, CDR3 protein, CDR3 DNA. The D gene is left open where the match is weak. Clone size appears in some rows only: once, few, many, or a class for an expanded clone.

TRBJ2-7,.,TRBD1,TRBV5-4,CASSATGKYYEQYF,TGTGCCAGCAGCGCGACAGGGAAGTATTACGAGCAGTACTTC
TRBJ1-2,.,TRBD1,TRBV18,CASSPSDRVFYTF,TGTGCCAGCTCACCGTCGGACAGGGTCTTCTACACCTTC
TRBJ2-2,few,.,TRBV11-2,CASSPRVDGELFF,TGTGCCAGCAGCCCGCGGGTCGACGGGGAGCTGTTTTTT
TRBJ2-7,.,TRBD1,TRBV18,CASSLPGQGSYEQYF,TGTGCCAGCTCACTCCCGGGACAGGGATCCTACGAGCAGTACTTC
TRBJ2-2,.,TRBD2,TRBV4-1,CASSQVPHRGDTGELFF,TGCGCCAGCAGCCAAGTTCCCCACCGGGGGGACACCGGGGAGCTGTTTTTT
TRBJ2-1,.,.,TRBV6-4,CASSEGGALYNEQFF,TGTGCCAGCAGTGAAGGCGGGGCGCTTTACAATGAGCAGTTCTTC
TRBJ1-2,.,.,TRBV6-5,CATLIKTGGSGYTF,TGTGCCACCCTGATCAAGACGGGAGGATCCGGCTACACCTTC
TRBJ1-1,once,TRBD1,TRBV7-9,CASSRGQGEAFF,TGTGCCAGCAGCCGCGGACAGGGCGAAGCTTTCTTT
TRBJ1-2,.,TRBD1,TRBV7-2,CASSSRGQYGYTF,TGTGCCAGCAGCAGCAGGGGGCAATATGGCTACACCTTC
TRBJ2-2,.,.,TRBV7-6,CASSLEAGELFF,TGTGCCAGCAGCTTAGAAGCTGGGGAGCTGTTTTTT
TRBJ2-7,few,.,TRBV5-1,CASSLGRYEQYF,TGCGCCAGCAGCTTGGGTCGCTACGAGCAGTACTTC
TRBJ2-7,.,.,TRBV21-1,CASSKCGVSYEQYF,TGTGCCAGCAGCAAATGCGGGGTCTCCTACGAGCAGTACTTC
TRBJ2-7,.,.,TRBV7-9,CASSLGSRGHDDYEQYF,TGTGCCAGCAGCTTGGGTTCGAGAGGACACGACGATTACGAGCAGTACTTC
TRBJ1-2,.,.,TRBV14,CASSLIQGKGYTF,TGTGCCAGCAGCCTCATACAGGGTAAAGGCTACACCTTC
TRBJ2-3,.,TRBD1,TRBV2,CASTLRQGSTDTQYF,TGTGCCAGCACCCTTCGACAGGGTAGCACAGATACGCAGTATTTT
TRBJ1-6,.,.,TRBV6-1,CASRIDLNSPLHF,TGTGCCAGCAGGATTGACTTGAATTCACCCCTCCACTTT
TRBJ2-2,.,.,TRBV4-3,CASSQDNPGNTGELFF,TGCGCCAGCAGCCAAGATAATCCCGGGAACACCGGGGAGCTGTTTTTT
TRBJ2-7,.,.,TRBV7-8,CASRRGQSYEQYF,TGTGCCAGCAGAAGAGGACAGAGTTACGAGCAGTACTTC
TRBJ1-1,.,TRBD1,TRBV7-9,CASSISGGYTEAFF,TGTGCCAGCAGCATTTCAGGGGGATACACTGAAGCTTTCTTT
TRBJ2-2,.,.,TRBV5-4,CANSIDSQSGELFF,TGTGCCAACTCGATTGACTCTCAGTCCGGGGAGCTGTTTTTT
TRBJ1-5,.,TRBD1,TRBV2,CASSWTGGVNQPQHF,TGTGCCAGCAGTTGGACAGGGGGCGTCAATCAGCCCCAGCATTTT
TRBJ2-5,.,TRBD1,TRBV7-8,CASSVRTGGGETQYF,TGTGCCAGCAGCGTACGGACAGGGGGCGGGGAGACCCAGTACTTC
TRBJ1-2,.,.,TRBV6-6,CASSYSRRQASGGYTF,TGTGCCAGCAGTTACTCCCGACGACAGGCGAGTGGAGGCTACACCTTC